The clone carrying this TCR beta chain was seen a handful of times. What it binds is unknown. As for treatment: approximately nine-day PBMC culture with coronavirus spike peptide pools or control peptides (ViraFEST assay). The sample belongs to a study of vaccination and CD4 T cells after COVID-19. Germline CDR1 reads MNHNS; CDR2 reads SASEGT. The CDR3 covers 12 residues. V was shortened by 0 bases and J by 8 bases, with 7 bases between the two germline ends. At the Johns Hopkins FTIC core, DNA taken from cultured CD4+ T cells was sequenced by way of the Oncomine TCR Beta short-read assay. TCRdb redid the calling of the PCR reads with MiXCR, one entry per CDR3 protein. The top ten hold about 26% of the sample, which has approximately 11,000 distinct CDR3 sequences, nearly 25% seen once.

The source is a human donor who received a COVID-19 vaccine. The chain uses TRBV6-1 and TRBJ1-2; D uncertain. The sequences come from CD4+ T cells from blood, cultured in vitro, collected before SARS-CoV-2 vaccination. The CDR3 bases are TGTGCCAGCAGTGAAGCGGGTGAAGGCTACACCTTC. Translation gives CASSEAGEGYTF.